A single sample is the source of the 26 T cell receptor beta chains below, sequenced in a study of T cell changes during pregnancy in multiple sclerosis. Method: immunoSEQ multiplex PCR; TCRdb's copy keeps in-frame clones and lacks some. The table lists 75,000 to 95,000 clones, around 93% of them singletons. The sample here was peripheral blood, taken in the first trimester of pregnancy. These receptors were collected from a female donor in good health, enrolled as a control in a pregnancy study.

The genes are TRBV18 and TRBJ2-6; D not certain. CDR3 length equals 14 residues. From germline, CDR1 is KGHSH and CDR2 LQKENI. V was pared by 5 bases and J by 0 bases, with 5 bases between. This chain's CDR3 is CASSVDSGANVLTF. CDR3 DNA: TGTGCCAGCTCAGTAGACTCTGGGGCCAACGTCCTGACTTTC. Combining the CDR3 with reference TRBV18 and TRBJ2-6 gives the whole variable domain NAGVMQNPRHLVRRRGQEARLRCSPMKGHSHVYWYRQLPEEGLKFMVYLQKENIIDESGMPKERFSAEFPKEGPSILRIQQVVRGDSAAYFCASSVDSGANVLTFGAGSRLTVL.

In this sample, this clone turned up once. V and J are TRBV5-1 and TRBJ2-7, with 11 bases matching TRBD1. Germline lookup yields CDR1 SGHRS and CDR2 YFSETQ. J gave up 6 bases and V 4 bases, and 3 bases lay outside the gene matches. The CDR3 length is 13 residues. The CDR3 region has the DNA TGCGCCAGCAGCGGGACAGGGGGGTCCGAGCAGTACTTC. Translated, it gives CASSGTGGSEQYF.

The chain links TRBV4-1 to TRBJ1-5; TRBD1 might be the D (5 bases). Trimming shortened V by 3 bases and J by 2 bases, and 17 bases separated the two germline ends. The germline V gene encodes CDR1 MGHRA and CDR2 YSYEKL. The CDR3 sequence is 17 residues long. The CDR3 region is CASSHYGPGGRNQPQHF. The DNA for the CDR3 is TGCGCCAGCAGCCATTACGGGCCGGGGGGACGCAATCAGCCCCAGCATTTT.

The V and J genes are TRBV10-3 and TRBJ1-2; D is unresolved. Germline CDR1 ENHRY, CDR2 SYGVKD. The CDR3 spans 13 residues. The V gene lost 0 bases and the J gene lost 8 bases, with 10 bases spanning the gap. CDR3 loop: CAISESDRGGYTF. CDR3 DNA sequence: TGTGCCATCAGTGAGTCGGATCGAGGGGGCTACACCTTC.

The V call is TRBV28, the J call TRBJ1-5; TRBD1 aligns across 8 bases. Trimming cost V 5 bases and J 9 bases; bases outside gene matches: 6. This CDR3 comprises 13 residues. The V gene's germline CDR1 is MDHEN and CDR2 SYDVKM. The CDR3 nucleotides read TGTGCCAGCAGTCAGGGGGCCGCGGGGCCCCAGCATTTT. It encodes CASSQGAAGPQHF.

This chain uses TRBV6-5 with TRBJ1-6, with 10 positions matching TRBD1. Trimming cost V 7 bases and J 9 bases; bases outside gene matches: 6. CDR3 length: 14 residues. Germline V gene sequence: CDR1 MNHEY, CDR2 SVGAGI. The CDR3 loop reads CASTFGQGVSPLHF. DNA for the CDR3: TGTGCCAGCACCTTTGGACAGGGGGTTTCACCCCTCCACTTT.

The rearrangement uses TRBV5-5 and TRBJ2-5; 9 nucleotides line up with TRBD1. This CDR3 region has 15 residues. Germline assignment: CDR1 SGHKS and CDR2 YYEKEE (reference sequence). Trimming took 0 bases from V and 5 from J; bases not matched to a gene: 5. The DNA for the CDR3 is TGTGCCAGCAGCTTGGTTGACAGGGGGGAGGAGACCCAGTACTTC. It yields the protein CASSLVDRGEETQYF.

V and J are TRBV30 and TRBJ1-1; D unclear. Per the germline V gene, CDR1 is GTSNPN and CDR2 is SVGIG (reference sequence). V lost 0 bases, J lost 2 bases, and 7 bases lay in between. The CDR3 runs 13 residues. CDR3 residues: CAWSVGSNTEAFF. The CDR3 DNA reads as TGTGCCTGGAGTGTTGGTAGTAACACTGAAGCTTTCTTT.

The CDR3 region is CASSLWGEDRNYGYTF. CDR3 DNA: TGTGCCAGCAGCCTCTGGGGGGAAGACAGAAACTATGGCTACACCTTC. This chain links TRBV5-6 with TRBJ1-2; D might be TRBD1 (5 bases). Germline V gene sequence: CDR1 SGHDT, CDR2 YYEEEE. Trimming cost V 4 bases and J 2 bases, with 18 bases left between them. The CDR3 extends over 16 amino acids.

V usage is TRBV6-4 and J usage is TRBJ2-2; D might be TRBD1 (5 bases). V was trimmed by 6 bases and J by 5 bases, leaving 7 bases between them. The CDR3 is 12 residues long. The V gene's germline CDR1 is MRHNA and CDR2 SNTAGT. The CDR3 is CASRGQTGELFF. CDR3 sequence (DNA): TGTGCCAGCAGAGGACAAACCGGGGAGCTGTTTTTT.

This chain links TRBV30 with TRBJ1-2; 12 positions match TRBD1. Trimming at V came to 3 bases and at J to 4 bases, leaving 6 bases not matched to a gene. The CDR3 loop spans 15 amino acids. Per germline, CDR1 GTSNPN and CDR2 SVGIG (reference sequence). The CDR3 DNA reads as TGTGCCTGGAGCCGGGACAGGGGGCGCCCCTATGGCTACACCTTC. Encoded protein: CAWSRDRGRPYGYTF.

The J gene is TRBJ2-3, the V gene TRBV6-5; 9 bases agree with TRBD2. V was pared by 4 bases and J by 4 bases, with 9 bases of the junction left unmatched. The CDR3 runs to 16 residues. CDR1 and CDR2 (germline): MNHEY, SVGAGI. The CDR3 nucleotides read TGTGCCAGCAGTTCCCAGCGGGGGGCAATGGCAGATACGCAGTATTTT. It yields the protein CASSSQRGAMADTQYF.

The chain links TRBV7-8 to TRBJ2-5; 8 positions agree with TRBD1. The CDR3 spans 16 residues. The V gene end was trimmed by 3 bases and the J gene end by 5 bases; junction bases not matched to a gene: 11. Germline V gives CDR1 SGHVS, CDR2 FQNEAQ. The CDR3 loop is CASSFSGQGISETQYF. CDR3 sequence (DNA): TGTGCCAGCAGCTTTAGTGGACAGGGAATTAGTGAGACCCAGTACTTC.

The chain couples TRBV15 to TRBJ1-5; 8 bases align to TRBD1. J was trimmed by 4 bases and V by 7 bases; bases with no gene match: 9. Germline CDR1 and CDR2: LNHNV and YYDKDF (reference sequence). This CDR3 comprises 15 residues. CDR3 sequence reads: CATTPDRGLNQPQHF. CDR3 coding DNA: TGTGCCACCACCCCCGACAGGGGACTAAATCAGCCCCAGCATTTT.

CDR3 sequence (DNA): TGTGCCAGCAGCCCCCCCACAGTCTATGGCTACACCTTC. This encodes CASSPPTVYGYTF. The chain couples TRBV7-9 to TRBJ1-2; unclear D gene. This CDR3 region has 13 residues. The germline V and J ends were trimmed by 5 bases and 4 bases, with 11 bases remaining between them. From germline, CDR1 is SEHNR and CDR2 FQNEAQ (reference sequence). The entire variable domain, with the rest obtained from reference TRBV7-9 and TRBJ1-2, is as follows: DTGVSQNPRHKITKRGQNVTFRCDPISEHNRLYWYRQTLGQGPEFLTYFQNEAQLEKSRLLSDRFSAERPKGSFSTLEIQRTEQGDSAMYLCASSPPTVYGYTFGSGTRLTVV.

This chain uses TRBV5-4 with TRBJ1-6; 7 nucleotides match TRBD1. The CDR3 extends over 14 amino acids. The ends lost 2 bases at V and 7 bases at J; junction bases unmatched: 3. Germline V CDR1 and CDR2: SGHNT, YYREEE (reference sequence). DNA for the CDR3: TGTGCCAGCAGCTTACAGGGGATCAATTCACCCCTCCACTTT. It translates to CASSLQGINSPLHF.

The CDR3 DNA is TGTGCCAGCAGCTTAGGGACAGGCTATGGCTACACCTTC. Translating it yields CASSLGTGYGYTF. The V call is TRBV7-8, the J call TRBJ1-2, with 7 bases matching TRBD1. CDR3 length equals 13 residues. The J segment lost 4 bases and the V segment lost 1 base, leaving 0 bases of the junction unmatched. CDR1 SGHVS and CDR2 FQNEAQ come from the germline V gene.

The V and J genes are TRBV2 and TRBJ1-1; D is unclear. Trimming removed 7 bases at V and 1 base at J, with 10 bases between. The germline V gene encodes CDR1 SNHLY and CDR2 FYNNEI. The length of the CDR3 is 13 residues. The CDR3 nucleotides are TGTGCCAGCATCGAACGAGGGAACACTGAAGCTTTCTTT. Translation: CASIERGNTEAFF.

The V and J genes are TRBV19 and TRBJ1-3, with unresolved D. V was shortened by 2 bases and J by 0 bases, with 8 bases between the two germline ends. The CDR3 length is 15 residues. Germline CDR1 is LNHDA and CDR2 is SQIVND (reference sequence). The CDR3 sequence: CASSISDSSGNTIYF. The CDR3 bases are TGTGCCAGTAGTATATCGGACTCCTCTGGAAACACCATATATTTT.

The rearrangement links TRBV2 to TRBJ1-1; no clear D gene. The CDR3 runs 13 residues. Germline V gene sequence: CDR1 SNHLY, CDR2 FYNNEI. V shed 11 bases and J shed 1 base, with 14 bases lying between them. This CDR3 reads CAGERAPNTEAFF. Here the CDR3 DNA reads TGTGCCGGCGAGAGGGCTCCGAACACTGAAGCTTTCTTT.

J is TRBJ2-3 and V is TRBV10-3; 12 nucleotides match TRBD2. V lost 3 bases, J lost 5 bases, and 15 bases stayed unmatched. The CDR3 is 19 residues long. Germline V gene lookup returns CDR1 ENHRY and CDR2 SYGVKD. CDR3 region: CAISDPRASGGGLEDTQYF. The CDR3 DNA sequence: TGTGCCATCAGTGACCCCCGGGCTAGCGGGGGGGGTTTGGAAGATACGCAGTATTTT.

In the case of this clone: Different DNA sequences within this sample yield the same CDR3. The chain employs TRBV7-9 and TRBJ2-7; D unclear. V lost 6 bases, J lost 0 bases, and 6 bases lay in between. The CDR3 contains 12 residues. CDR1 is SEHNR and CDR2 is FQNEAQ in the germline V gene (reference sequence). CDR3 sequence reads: CASSLSSYEQYF. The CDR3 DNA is TGTGCCAGCAGTTTGAGCTCCTACGAGCAGTACTTC.

CDR3 coding DNA: TGTGCCATCAGTGAGTTCGGGGAAACTTATGGCTACACCTTC. As protein: CAISEFGETYGYTF. The V and J genes are TRBV10-3 and TRBJ1-2; D is undetermined. Germline values: CDR1 ENHRY, CDR2 SYGVKD. V was pared by 1 base and J by 5 bases, with 11 bases between. This CDR3 spans 14 amino acids.

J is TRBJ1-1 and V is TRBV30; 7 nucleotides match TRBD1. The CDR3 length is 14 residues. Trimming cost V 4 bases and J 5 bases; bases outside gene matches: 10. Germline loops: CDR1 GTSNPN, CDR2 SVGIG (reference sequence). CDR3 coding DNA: TGTGCCTGGAACCCCAGGGGGGCGCAGACTGAAGCTTTCTTT. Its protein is CAWNPRGAQTEAFF.

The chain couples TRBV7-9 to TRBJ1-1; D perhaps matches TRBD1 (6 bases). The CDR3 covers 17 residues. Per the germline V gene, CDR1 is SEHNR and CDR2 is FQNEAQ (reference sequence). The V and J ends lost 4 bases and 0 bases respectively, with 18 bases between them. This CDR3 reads CASSYGTTLRMNTEAFF. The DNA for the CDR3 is TGTGCCAGCAGCTATGGGACAACCCTGAGGATGAACACTGAAGCTTTCTTT.

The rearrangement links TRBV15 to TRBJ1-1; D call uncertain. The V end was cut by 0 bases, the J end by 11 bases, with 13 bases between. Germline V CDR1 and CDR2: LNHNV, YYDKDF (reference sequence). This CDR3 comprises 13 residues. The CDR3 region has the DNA TGTGCCACCAGCAGAGATACTATTACCGAGGCTTTCTTT. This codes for CATSRDTITEAFF.